This T cell receptor (beta chain) was captured in a study of blood T cell repertoires in COVID-19 (TCRdb year 2020). Regarding the complete study: The collaborator samples originated in the United States, Italy and Spain and spanned the acute and convalescent phases of COVID-19. The prospective study material was composed of cDNA or gDNA derived from T cells, B-cell-depleted T cells, or PBMCs. Deeply sampled blood TCRbeta repertoires from subjects exposed to, actively infected with, or recovered from COVID-19 were included in the dataset. A freely available public database, intended as a resource for researchers studying the immune response to SARS-CoV-2, is where the repertoires were released. Samples came from the ongoing ImmuneRACE study (first 160 participants) plus 1,254 subjects from 6 global collaborators. A de-identified subject ID, COVID-19 status, age in years and sex were almost always included in the sample metadata. Where HLA class I and class II types were available, the types were taken from metadata supplied by the sample provider, not from assay-based typing. Here is what the overall study found, with its caveats: The quantity of clinical and demographic metadata differed by source and by participant and was supplied without curation.

One collaborating source in Seattle enrolled patients during active infection and followed them longitudinally through the course of disease. Collaborating institutions collected whole blood in K2EDTA tubes following their own protocols. For TCRbeta analysis, collaborators shipped samples in one of three forms: frozen whole blood, isolated PBMCs, or DNA extracted from either of those sample types. To note about this clone: The antigen this receptor binds is unknown. No much larger clone exists at a distance of one base, and base qualities are not known.

TCRbeta CDR3 regions were amplified from genomic DNA using the immunoSEQ Assay, a bias-controlled multiplex PCR. In the source study's methods: Nucleated cell counts per sample were estimated from amplification of reference gene primers within the assay. To quantify the absolute abundance of each unique TCRbeta CDR3 rearrangement, sequence reads were collapsed and filtered. For each sample, productive Simpson clonality was calculated as the square root of Simpson's diversity index over productive rearrangements. Imported from immuneACCESS, the table was reduced by TCRdb to in-frame sequences with V and J called. These copies leave out some clones; in studies compared against another copy, an unresolved V gene accounts for under half, and the cause of the remainder is not known. V and J calls and clone size are those listed in that table; D and trimming were worked out from the DNA. The sample has 260,000 or so clones on record, around 81% of them singletons. The leading ten clones occupy around 7.5% of the sample.

Unmatched junction bases come to 14, with V trimmed by 1 base and J by 2 bases. The CDR3, from cysteine to phenylalanine, totals 19 residues. CDR3 DNA is the only sequence kept; it has 57 bases, read in frame from the first base. CDR1 and CDR2 are read off the germline V gene as SGHAT and FQNNGV. The rearranged segments are TRBV11-2 and TRBJ2-3; 8 central nucleotides agree with TRBD2. The clonotype was recovered from a woman of 80 years or more with COVID-19, enrolled during active disease. The source material was peripheral blood. CDR3 loop: CASSLASPFWREDTDTQYF. The DNA is TGTGCCAGCAGCTTAGCCTCGCCCTTTTGGCGGGAGGACACAGATACGCAGTATTTT.